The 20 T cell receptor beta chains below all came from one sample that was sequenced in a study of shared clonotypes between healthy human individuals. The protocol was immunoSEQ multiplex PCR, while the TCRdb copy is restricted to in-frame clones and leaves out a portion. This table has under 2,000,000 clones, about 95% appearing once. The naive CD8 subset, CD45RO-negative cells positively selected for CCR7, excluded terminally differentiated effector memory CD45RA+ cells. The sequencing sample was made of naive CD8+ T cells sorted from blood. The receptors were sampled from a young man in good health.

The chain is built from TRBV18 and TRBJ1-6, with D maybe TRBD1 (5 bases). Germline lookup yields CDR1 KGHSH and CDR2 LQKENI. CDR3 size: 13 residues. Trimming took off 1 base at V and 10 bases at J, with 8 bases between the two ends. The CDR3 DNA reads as TGTGCCAGCTCACCACTACGGGGGTCACCCCTCCACTTT. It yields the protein CASSPLRGSPLHF.

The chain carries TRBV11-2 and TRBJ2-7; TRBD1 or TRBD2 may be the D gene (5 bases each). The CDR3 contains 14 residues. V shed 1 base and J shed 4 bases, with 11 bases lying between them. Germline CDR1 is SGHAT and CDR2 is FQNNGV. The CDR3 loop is CASSLGGWVYEQYF. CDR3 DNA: TGTGCCAGCAGCTTAGGGGGGTGGGTTTACGAGCAGTACTTC.

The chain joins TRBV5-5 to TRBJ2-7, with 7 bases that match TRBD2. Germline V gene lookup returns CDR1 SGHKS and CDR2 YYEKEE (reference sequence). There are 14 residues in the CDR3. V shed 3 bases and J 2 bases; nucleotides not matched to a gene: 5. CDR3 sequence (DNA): TGTGCCAGCAGCTCGGCACTAGCGCCCTACGAGCAGTACTTC. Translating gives CASSSALAPYEQYF.

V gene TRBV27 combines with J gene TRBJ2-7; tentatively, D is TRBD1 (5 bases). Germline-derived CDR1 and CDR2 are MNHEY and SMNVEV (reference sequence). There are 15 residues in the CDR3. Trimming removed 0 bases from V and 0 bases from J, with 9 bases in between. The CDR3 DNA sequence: TGTGCCAGCAGTTTATCGTCCACAGGCTCCTACGAGCAGTACTTC. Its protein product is CASSLSSTGSYEQYF.

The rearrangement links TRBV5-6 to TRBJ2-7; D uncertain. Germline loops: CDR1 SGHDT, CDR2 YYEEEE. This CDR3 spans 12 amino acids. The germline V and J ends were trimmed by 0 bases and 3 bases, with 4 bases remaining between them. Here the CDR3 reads CASSLEFYEQYF. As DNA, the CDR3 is TGTGCCAGCAGCTTGGAGTTCTACGAGCAGTACTTC.

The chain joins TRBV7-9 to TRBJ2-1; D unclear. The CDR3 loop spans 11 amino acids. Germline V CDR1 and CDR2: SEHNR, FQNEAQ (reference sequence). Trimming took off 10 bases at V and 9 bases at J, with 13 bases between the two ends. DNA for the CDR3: TGTGCCACCCGGCTCGTGCTTGAGCAGTTCTTC. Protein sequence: CATRLVLEQFF.

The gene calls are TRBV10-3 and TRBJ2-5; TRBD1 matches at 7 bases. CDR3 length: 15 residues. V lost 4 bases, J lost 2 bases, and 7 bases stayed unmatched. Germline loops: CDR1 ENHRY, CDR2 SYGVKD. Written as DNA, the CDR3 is TGTGCCATCAGTGGAGGGGACAGTCCTCAAGAGACCCAGTACTTC. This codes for CAISGGDSPQETQYF.

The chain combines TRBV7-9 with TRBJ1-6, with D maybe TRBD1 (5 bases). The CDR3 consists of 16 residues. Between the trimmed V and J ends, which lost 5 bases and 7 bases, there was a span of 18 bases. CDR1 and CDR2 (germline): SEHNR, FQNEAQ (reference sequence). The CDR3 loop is CASSDGTELPNSPLHF. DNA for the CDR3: TGTGCCAGCAGCGACGGGACGGAGCTTCCGAATTCACCCCTCCACTTT.

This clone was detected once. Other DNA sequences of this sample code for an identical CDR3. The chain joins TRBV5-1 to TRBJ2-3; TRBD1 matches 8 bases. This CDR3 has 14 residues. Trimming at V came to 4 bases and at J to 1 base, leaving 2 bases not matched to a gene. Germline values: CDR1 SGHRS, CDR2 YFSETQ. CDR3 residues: CASSPDRGTDTQYF. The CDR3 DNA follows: TGCGCCAGCAGCCCGGACAGGGGCACAGATACGCAGTATTTT.

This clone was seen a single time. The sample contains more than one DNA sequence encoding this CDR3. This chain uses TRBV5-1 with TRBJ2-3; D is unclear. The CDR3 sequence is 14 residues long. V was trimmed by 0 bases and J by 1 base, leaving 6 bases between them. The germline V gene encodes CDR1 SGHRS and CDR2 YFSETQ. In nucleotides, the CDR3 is TGCGCCAGCAGCTTGGTTTCGGGCACAGATACGCAGTATTTT. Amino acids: CASSLVSGTDTQYF.

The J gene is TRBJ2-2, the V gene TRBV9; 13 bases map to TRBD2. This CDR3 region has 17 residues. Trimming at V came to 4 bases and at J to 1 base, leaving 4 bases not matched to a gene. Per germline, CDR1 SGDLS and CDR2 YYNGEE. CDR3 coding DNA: TGTGCCAGCAGCAGAAGGACTAGCGGGGGGAACACCGGGGAGCTGTTTTTT. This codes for CASSRRTSGGNTGELFF. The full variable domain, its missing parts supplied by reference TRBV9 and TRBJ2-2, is DSGVTQTPKHLITATGQRVTLRCSPRSGDLSVYWYQQSLDQGLQFLIQYYNGEERAKGNILERFSAQQFPDLHSELNLSSLELGDSALYFCASSRRTSGGNTGELFFGEGSRLTVL.

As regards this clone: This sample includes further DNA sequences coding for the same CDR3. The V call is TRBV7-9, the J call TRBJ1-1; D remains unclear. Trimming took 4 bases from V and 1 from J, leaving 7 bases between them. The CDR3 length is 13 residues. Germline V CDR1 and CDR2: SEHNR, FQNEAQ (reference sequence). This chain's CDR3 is CASSSTGNTEAFF. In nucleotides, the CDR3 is TGTGCCAGCAGCTCCACGGGGAACACTGAAGCTTTCTTT.

CDR3 nucleotide sequence: TGTGCCAGCAGCTTAGAGGGTAGCGGGATCGGTCTGACGGGGGCCAACGTCCTGACTTTC. Protein sequence: CASSLEGSGIGLTGANVLTF. The V call is TRBV11-2, the J call TRBJ2-6, with 8 bases matching TRBD2. V lost 0 bases to trimming and J lost 4 bases; unmatched junction nucleotides: 14. Looked up from germline, CDR1 is SGHAT and CDR2 is FQNNGV. The CDR3 sequence is 20 residues long.

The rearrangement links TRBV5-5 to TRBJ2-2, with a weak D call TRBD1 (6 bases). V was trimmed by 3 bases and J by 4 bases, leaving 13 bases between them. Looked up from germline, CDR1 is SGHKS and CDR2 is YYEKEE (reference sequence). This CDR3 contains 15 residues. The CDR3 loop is CASSWTVWSTGELFF. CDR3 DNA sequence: TGTGCCAGCAGCTGGACAGTTTGGAGCACCGGGGAGCTGTTTTTT.

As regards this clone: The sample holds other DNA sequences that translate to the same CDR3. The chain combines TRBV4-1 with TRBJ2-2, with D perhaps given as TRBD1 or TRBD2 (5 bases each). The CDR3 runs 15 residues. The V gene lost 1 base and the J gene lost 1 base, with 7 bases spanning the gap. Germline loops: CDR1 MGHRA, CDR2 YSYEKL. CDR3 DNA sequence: TGCGCCAGCAGCCAAGTTGGGGGGAACACCGGGGAGCTGTTTTTT. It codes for CASSQVGGNTGELFF.

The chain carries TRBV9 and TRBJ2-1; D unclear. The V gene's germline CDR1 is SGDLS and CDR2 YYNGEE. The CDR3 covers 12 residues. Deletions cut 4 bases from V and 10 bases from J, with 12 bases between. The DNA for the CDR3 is TGTGCCAGCAGCTCTCAGGCCAGGGAGCAGTTCTTC. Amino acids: CASSSQAREQFF. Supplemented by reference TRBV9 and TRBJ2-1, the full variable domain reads DSGVTQTPKHLITATGQRVTLRCSPRSGDLSVYWYQQSLDQGLQFLIQYYNGEERAKGNILERFSAQQFPDLHSELNLSSLELGDSALYFCASSSQAREQFFGPGTRLTVL.

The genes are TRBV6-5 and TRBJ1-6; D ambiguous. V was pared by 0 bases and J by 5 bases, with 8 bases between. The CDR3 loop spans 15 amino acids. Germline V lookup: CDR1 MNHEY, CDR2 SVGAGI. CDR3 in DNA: TGTGCCAGCAGTTACTCCGGAGACCATAATTCACCCCTCCACTTT. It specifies CASSYSGDHNSPLHF.

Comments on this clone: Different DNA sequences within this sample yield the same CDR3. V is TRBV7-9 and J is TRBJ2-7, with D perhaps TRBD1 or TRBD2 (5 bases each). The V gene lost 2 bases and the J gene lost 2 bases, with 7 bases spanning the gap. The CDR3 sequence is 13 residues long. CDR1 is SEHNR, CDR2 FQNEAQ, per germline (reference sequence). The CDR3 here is CASSLRGAYEQYF. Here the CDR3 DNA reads TGTGCCAGCAGCTTAAGAGGGGCCTACGAGCAGTACTTC.

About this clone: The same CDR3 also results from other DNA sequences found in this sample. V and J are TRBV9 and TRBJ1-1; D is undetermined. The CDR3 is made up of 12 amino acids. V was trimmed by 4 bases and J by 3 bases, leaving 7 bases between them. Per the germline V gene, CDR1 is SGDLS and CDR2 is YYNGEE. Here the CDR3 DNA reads TGTGCCAGCAGCCCAGCCGACACTGAAGCTTTCTTT. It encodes CASSPADTEAFF.

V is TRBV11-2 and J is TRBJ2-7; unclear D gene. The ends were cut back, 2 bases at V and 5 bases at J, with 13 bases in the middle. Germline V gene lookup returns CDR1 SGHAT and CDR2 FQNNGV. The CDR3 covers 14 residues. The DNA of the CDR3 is TGTGCCAGCAGCTTACTACGGCCGCCTCACGAGCAGTACTTC. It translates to CASSLLRPPHEQYF. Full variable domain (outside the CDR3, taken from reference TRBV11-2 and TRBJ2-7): EAGVAQSPRYKIIEKRQSVAFWCNPISGHATLYWYQQILGQGPKLLIQFQNNGVVDDSQLPKDRFSAERLKGVDSTLKIQPAKLEDSAVYLCASSLLRPPHEQYFGPGTRLTVT.